These T cell receptor beta chains were read from a single sample in a study of T cell responses to AZD1222 COVID-19 vaccine. Some clones are missing from TCRdb's copy, which holds only in-frame ones; the method was immunoSEQ multiplex PCR. The sample has under 150,000 clones; 93% are singletons. The material was peripheral blood, obtained on day 0 of AZD1222 vaccination. These receptors came from an adult in good health. CDR3s include the opening cysteine and the closing phenylalanine or tryptophan. D genes are given only for firm matches. A row's size may be missing; if present it is once, few, many or a size class.

d_call j_call clone_size v_call cdr3_aa cdr3_nt
TRBD1 TRBJ2-7 . TRBV10-1 CASSGTGVDEQYF TGCGCCAGCAGTGGGACAGGGGTTGACGAGCAGTACTTC
. TRBJ2-2 once TRBV7-8 CASRLVRRSYSNTGELFF TGTGCCAGCAGACTAGTCCGACGGTCCTACTCGAACACCGGGGAGCTGTTTTTT
. TRBJ2-3 . TRBV6-5 CASTPSADTQYF TGTGCCAGCACTCCCTCCGCAGATACGCAGTATTTT
. TRBJ1-1 once TRBV19 CASSIEGVNTEAFF TGTGCCAGTAGTATAGAGGGGGTTAACACTGAAGCTTTCTTT
TRBD1 TRBJ2-5 . TRBV5-1 CASSPWQGVQETQYF TGCGCCAGTAGTCCGTGGCAGGGGGTTCAAGAGACCCAGTACTTC
TRBD2 TRBJ2-5 . TRBV5-1 CASSYARTSGGAEETQYF TGCGCCAGCAGCTACGCTAGGACTAGCGGGGGGGCCGAGGAGACCCAGTACTTC
. TRBJ2-5 . TRBV6-5 CASRDRWEQETQYF TGTGCCAGCAGAGATAGGTGGGAACAAGAGACCCAGTACTTC
TRBD2 TRBJ2-7 . TRBV9 CASSVESGGNTYEQYF TGTGCCAGCAGCGTAGAAAGCGGGGGAAATACCTACGAGCAGTACTTC
. TRBJ1-5 . TRBV27 CASSLHGGGGQPQHF TGTGCCAGCAGTCTCCATGGGGGGGGAGGTCAGCCCCAGCATTTT
TRBD2 TRBJ2-5 . TRBV5-1 CASHEVAGGPGETQYF TGCGCCAGCCACGAGGTAGCGGGAGGTCCGGGAGAGACCCAGTACTTC
. TRBJ2-7 . TRBV2 CASMAEVNEQYF TGTGCCAGCATGGCGGAGGTCAACGAGCAGTACTTC
TRBD2 TRBJ2-5 once TRBV27 CASRFRGTSGRNEETQYF TGTGCCAGCAGATTCAGGGGGACTAGCGGGAGGAACGAAGAGACCCAGTACTTC
. TRBJ2-1 once TRBV15 CATSRRVGGIFNEQFF TGTGCCACCAGCAGGAGGGTAGGGGGGATATTCAATGAGCAGTTCTTC
. TRBJ1-1 . TRBV6-2/TRBV6-3 CASSYSMSGNTEAFF TGTGCCAGCAGTTACTCGATGTCCGGGAACACTGAAGCTTTCTTT
. TRBJ1-2 . TRBV4-1 CASSQDLTFNYGYTF TGCGCCAGCAGCCAAGATTTAACATTTAACTATGGCTACACCTTC
TRBD1 TRBJ2-3 . TRBV5-6 CASSLWTGADTQYF TGTGCCAGCAGCCTCTGGACAGGGGCAGATACGCAGTATTTT
TRBD2 TRBJ2-7 . TRBV7-2 CASSPLSGTEYEQYF TGTGCCAGCAGCCCCCTGAGCGGGACTGAATACGAGCAGTACTTC
TRBD2 TRBJ2-3 . TRBV5-8 CASSTAQREYPDTQYF TGTGCCAGCAGCACGGCTCAGCGGGAGTACCCAGATACGCAGTATTTT
. TRBJ2-6 . TRBV19 CASSIGIRGANVLTF TGTGCCAGTAGTATTGGGATTAGGGGGGCCAACGTCCTGACTTTC
. TRBJ1-4 . TRBV12-3/TRBV12-4 CASSPGIREKLFF TGTGCCAGCAGCCCAGGGATCCGCGAAAAACTGTTTTTT
TRBD1 TRBJ1-2 once TRBV5-4 CASSPGQFQYGYTF TGTGCCAGCAGCCCGGGACAGTTCCAATATGGCTACACCTTC
. TRBJ1-5 few TRBV30 CAWSVRTANQPQHF TGTGCCTGGAGTGTCAGGACGGCTAATCAGCCCCAGCATTTT
TRBD2 TRBJ2-1 once TRBV11-3 CASSLFSGGGARGEQFF TGTGCCAGCAGCTTATTCTCGGGCGGGGGGGCCCGAGGTGAGCAGTTCTTC
. TRBJ2-1 . TRBV4-1 CASSQVADSPPLLYNEQFF TGCGCCAGCAGCCAAGTGGCCGACTCCCCACCCCTCCTTTACAATGAGCAGTTCTTC
. TRBJ2-7 once TRBV25-1 CASSDAYEQYF TGTGCCAGCAGTGACGCCTACGAGCAGTACTTC
TRBD1 TRBJ2-7 . TRBV27 CASMVDRVAYEQYF TGTGCCAGCATGGTTGACAGGGTGGCTTACGAGCAGTACTTC
. TRBJ2-7 . TRBV12-3/TRBV12-4 CASSPSHEQYF TGTGCCAGCAGTCCCAGTCACGAGCAGTACTTC
. TRBJ2-3 . TRBV30 CAWSLGDTQYF TGTGCCTGGAGTCTCGGGGATACGCAGTATTTT
. TRBJ1-2 . TRBV19 CASSTPGELSYGYTF TGTGCCAGTAGTACCCCGGGGGAGCTAAGTTATGGCTACACCTTC
TRBD2 TRBJ2-1 . TRBV2 CASRGTSGSNEQFF TGTGCCAGCAGGGGGACTAGCGGGAGCAATGAGCAGTTCTTC
. TRBJ2-7 . TRBV2 CASRLSSYEQYF TGTGCCAGCAGGCTCAGCTCCTACGAGCAGTACTTC
. TRBJ1-3 . TRBV30 CAWRSRNTIYF TGTGCCTGGAGATCCCGAAACACCATATATTTT
. TRBJ2-3 once TRBV5-1 CASSLVGSSTDTQYF TGCGCCAGCAGCTTGGTGGGCAGCAGCACAGATACGCAGTATTTT
. TRBJ2-1 once TRBV14 CASSQAGSYNEQFF TGTGCCAGCAGCCAAGCCGGGTCCTACAATGAGCAGTTCTTC
. TRBJ1-2 . TRBV5-5 CASSPGWSRGYGYTF TGTGCCAGCAGCCCTGGGTGGTCTCGGGGCTATGGCTACACCTTC
. TRBJ1-1 once TRBV18 CASSPQGGDTEAFF TGTGCCAGCTCACCGCAGGGAGGAGACACTGAAGCTTTCTTT
. TRBJ1-2 . TRBV28 CATGDYGYTF TGTGCCACAGGAGATTATGGCTACACCTTC
TRBD2 TRBJ2-7 . TRBV4-1 CASSQAASGYYEQYF TGCGCCAGCAGCCAAGCAGCTAGCGGCTACTACGAGCAGTACTTC
TRBD2 TRBJ2-1 . TRBV14 CASSKGGRENEQFF TGTGCCAGCAGCAAGGGTGGGCGGGAGAACGAGCAGTTCTTC
. TRBJ2-3 . TRBV11-2 CASSYADTQYF TGTGCCAGCAGCTATGCGGATACGCAGTATTTT
. TRBJ2-7 few TRBV2 CASEGNEQYF TGTGCCAGCGAGGGAAACGAGCAGTACTTC
. TRBJ2-2 once TRBV5-1 CASSLPGHANTGELFF TGCGCCAGCAGCTTACCAGGCCACGCGAACACCGGGGAGCTGTTTTTT
. TRBJ2-2 once TRBV7-7 CASSLVSSVTGTGAGELFF TGTGCTAGCAGCTTAGTATCATCTGTGACAGGGACTGGGGCCGGGGAGCTGTTTTTT
. TRBJ2-1 once TRBV18 CASSPTRDYNEQFF TGTGCCAGCTCGCCTACCCGGGATTACAATGAGCAGTTCTTC
TRBD1 TRBJ2-2 . TRBV18 CASSRNLQGATNTGELFF TGTGCCAGCTCACGAAACCTACAGGGGGCTACGAACACCGGGGAGCTGTTTTTT